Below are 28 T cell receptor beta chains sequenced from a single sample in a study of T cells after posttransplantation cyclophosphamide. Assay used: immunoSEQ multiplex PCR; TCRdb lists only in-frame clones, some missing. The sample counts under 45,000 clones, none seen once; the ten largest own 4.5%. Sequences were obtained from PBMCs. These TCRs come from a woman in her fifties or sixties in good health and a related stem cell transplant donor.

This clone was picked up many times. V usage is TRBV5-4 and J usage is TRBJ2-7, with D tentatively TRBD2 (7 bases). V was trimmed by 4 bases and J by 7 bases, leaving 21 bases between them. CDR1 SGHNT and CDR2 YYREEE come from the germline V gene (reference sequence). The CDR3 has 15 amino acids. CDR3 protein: CASSVTGGTEREQYF. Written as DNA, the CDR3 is TGTGCCAGCAGCGTCACGGGGGGCACGGAAAGAGAGCAGTACTTC. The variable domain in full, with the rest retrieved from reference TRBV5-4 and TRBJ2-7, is ETGVTQSPTHLIKTRGQQVTLRCSSQSGHNTVSWYQQALGQGPQFIFQYYREEENGRGNFPPRFSGLQFPNYSSELNVNALELDDSALYLCASSVTGGTEREQYFGPGTRLTVT.

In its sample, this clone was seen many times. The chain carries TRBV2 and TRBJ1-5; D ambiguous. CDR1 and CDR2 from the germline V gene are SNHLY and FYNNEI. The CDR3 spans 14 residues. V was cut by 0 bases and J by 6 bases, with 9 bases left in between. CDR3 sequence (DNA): TGTGCCAGCAGTGAAGCGCAGGCGAGTCAGCCCCAGCATTTT. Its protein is CASSEAQASQPQHF.

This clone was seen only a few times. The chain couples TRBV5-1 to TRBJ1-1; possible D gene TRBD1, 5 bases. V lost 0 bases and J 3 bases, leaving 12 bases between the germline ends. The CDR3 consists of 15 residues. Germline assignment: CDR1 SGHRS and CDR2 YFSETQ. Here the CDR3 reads CASSLAWGGDTEAFF. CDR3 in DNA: TGCGCCAGCAGCTTGGCCTGGGGGGGGGACACTGAAGCTTTCTTT.

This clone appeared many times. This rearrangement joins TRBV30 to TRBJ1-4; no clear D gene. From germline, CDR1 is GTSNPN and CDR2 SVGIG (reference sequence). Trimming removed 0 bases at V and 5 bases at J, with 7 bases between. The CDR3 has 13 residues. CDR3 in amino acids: CAWSVNSNEKLFF. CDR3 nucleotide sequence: TGTGCCTGGAGTGTGAACAGCAATGAAAAACTGTTTTTT.

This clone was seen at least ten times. CDR3 bases: TGTGCCAGCAGCTTGGTGGGGGCGGCAGATACGCAGTATTTT. Translation gives CASSLVGAADTQYF. The chain has TRBV7-9 and TRBJ2-3; a possible D gene is TRBD1 (6 bases). Germline V lookup: CDR1 SEHNR, CDR2 FQNEAQ (reference sequence). Trimming pared 3 bases from V and 4 bases from J, leaving 11 bases between. The CDR3 is 14 amino acids.

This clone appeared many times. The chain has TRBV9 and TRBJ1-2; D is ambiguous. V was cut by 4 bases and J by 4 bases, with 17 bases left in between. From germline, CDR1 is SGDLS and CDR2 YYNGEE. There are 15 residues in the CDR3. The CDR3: CASSPGGWQAYGYTF. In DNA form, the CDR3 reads TGTGCCAGCAGCCCGGGAGGGTGGCAGGCCTATGGCTACACCTTC. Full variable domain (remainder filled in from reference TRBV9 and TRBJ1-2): DSGVTQTPKHLITATGQRVTLRCSPRSGDLSVYWYQQSLDQGLQFLIQYYNGEERAKGNILERFSAQQFPDLHSELNLSSLELGDSALYFCASSPGGWQAYGYTFGSGTRLTVV.

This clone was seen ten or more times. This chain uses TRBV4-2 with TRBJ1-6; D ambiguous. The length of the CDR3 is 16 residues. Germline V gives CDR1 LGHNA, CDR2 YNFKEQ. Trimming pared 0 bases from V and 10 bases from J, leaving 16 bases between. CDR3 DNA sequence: TGTGCCAGCAGCCAAGATAATGGGAGTAGAGGATCACCCCTCCACTTT. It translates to CASSQDNGSRGSPLHF.

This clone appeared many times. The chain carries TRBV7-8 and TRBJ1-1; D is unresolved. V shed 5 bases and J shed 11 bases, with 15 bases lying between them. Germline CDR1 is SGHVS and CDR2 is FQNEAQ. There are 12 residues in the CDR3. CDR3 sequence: CASSVGRRHAFF. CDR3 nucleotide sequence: TGTGCCAGCAGCGTGGGCAGAAGGCACGCTTTCTTT.

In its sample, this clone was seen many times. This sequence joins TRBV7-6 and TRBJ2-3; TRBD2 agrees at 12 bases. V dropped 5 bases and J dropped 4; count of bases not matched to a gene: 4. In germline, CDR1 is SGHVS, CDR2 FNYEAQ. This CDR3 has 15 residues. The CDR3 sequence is CASSPRTSGADTQYF. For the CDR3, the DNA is TGTGCCAGCAGCCCAAGGACTAGCGGGGCAGATACGCAGTATTTT.

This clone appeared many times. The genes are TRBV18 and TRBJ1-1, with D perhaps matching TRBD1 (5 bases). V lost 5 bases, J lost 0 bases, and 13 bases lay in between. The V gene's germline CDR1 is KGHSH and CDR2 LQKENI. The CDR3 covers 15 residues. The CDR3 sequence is CASSAQQDMNTEAFF. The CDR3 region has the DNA TGTGCCAGCTCAGCGCAACAGGATATGAACACTGAAGCTTTCTTT.

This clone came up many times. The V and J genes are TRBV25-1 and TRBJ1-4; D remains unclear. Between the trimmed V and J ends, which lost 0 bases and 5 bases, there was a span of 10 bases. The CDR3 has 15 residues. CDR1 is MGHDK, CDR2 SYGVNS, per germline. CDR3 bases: TGTGCCAGCAGTGAATATCCGCGGGCGAATGAAAAACTGTTTTTT. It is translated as CASSEYPRANEKLFF.

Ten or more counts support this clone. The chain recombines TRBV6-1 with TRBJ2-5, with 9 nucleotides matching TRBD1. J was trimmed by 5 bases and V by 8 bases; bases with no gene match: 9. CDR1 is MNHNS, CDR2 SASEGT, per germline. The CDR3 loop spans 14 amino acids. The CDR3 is CASRPGTGRETQYF. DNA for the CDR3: TGTGCCAGCCGCCCAGGGACAGGGCGGGAGACCCAGTACTTC.

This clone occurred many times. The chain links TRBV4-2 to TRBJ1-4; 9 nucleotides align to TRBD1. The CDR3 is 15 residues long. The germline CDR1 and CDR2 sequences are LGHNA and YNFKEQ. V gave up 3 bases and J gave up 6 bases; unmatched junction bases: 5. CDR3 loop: CASSQVQGADEKLFF. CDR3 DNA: TGTGCCAGCAGCCAGGTACAGGGGGCTGATGAAAAACTGTTTTTT.

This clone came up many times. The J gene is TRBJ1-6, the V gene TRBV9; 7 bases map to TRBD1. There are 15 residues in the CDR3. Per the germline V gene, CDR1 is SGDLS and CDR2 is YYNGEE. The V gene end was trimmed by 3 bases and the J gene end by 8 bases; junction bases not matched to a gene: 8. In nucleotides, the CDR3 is TGTGCCAGCAGCGCAGATGGGACAGAGGATTCACCCCTCCACTTT. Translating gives CASSADGTEDSPLHF.

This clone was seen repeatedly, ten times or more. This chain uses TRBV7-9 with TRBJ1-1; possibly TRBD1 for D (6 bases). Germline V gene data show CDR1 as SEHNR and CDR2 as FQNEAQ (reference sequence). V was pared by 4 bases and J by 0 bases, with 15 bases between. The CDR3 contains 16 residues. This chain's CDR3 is CASSSMGAGLNTEAFF. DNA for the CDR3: TGTGCCAGCAGCTCAATGGGGGCAGGGTTGAACACTGAAGCTTTCTTT.

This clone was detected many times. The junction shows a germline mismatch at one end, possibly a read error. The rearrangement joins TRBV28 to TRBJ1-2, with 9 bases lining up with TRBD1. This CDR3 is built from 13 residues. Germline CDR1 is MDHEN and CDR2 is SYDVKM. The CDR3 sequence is CASSAGTGLRPPF. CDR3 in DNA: TGTGCCAGCAGTGCCGGGACAGGGCTTAGGCCCCCCTTC.

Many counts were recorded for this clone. CDR3 in amino acids: CASSLEDQLLGNTIYF. CDR3 bases: TGTGCCAGCAGCTTGGAGGACCAACTACTAGGAAACACCATATATTTT. The chain carries TRBV7-2 and TRBJ1-3; D call uncertain. Germline loops: CDR1 SGHTA, CDR2 FQGNSA. V was trimmed by 3 bases and J by 4 bases, leaving 16 bases between them. The CDR3 spans 16 residues.

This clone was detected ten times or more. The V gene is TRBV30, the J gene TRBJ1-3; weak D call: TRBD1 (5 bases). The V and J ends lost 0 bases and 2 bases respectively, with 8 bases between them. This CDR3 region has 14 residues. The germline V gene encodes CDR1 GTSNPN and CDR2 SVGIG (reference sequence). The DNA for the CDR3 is TGTGCCTGGAGTGTGCGGGGGACTGGAAACACCATATATTTT. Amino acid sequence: CAWSVRGTGNTIYF.

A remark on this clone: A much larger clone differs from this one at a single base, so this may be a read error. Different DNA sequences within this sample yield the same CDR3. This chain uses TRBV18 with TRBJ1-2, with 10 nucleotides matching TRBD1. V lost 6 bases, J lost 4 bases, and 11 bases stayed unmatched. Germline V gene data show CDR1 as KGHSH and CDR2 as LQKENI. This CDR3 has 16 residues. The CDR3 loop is CASSPLRDRGLYGYTF. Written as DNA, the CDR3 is TGTGCCAGCTCGCCGCTCCGGGACAGGGGTCTCTATGGCTACACCTTC.

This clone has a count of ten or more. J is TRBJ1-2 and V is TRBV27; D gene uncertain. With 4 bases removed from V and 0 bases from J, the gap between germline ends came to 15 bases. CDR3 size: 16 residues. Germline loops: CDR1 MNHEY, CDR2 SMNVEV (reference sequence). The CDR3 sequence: CASSSWTSGANYGYTF. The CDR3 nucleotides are TGTGCCAGCAGTTCATGGACCTCCGGGGCTAACTATGGCTACACCTTC.

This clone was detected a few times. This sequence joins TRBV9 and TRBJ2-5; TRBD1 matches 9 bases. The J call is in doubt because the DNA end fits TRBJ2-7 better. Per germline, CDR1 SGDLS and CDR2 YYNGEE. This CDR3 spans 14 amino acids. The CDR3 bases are TGTGCCAGCAGCCGAGGACAGGGGTCCTACGAGCAGTACTTC. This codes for CASSRGQGSYEQYF.

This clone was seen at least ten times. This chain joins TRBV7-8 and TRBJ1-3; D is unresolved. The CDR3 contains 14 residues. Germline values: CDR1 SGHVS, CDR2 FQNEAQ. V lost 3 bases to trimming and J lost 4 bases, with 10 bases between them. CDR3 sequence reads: CASSFSGYGNTIYF. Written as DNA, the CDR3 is TGTGCCAGCAGCTTTTCCGGTTACGGAAACACCATATATTTT.

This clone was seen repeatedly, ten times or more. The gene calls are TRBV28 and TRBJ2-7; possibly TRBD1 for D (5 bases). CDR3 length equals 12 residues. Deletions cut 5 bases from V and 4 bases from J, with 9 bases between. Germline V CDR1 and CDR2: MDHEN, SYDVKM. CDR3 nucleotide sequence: TGTGCCAGCAGTGGTACAGGATACGAGCAGTACTTC. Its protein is CASSGTGYEQYF.

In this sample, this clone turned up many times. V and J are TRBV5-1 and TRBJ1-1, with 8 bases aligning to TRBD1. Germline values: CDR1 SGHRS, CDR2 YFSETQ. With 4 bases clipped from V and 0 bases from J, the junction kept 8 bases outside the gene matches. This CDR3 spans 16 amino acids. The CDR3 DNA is TGCGCCAGCAGCAAGACAGGGGATCTCATGAACACTGAAGCTTTCTTT. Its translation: CASSKTGDLMNTEAFF.

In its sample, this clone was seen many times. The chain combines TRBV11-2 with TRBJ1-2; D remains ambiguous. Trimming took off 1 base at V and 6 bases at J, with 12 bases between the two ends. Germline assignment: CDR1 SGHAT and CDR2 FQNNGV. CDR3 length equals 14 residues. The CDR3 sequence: CASSLGGLSDGYTF. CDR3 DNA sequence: TGTGCCAGCAGCTTAGGAGGACTATCCGATGGCTACACCTTC.

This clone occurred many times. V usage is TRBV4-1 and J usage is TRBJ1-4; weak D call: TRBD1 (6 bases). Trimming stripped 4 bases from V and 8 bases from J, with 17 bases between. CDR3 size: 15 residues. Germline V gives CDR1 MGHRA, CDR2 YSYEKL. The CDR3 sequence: CASSPRTALMEKLFF. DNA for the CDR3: TGCGCCAGCAGCCCCCGGACAGCCCTGATGGAAAAACTGTTTTTT.

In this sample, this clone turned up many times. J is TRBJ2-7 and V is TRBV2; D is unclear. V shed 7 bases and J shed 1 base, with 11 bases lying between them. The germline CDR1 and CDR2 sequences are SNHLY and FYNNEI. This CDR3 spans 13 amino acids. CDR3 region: CASKLSQSYEQYF. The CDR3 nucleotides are TGTGCCAGCAAGTTAAGTCAGTCCTACGAGCAGTACTTC.

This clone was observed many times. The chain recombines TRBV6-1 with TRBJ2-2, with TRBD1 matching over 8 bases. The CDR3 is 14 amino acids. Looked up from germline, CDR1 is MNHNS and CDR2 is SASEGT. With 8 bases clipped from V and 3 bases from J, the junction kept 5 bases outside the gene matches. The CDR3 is CASGGQAYTGELFF. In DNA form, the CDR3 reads TGTGCCAGCGGGGGACAGGCTTACACCGGGGAGCTGTTTTTT.